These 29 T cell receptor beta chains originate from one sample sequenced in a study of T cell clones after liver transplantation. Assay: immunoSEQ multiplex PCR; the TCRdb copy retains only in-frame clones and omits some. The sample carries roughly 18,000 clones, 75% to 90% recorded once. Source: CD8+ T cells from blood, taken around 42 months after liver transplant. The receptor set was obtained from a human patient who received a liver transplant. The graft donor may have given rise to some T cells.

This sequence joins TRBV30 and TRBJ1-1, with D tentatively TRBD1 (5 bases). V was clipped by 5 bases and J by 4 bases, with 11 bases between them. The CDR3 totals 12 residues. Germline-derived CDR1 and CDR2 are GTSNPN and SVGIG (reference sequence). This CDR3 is CAWGPGFTEAFF. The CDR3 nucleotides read TGTGCCTGGGGCCCAGGGTTCACTGAAGCTTTCTTT.

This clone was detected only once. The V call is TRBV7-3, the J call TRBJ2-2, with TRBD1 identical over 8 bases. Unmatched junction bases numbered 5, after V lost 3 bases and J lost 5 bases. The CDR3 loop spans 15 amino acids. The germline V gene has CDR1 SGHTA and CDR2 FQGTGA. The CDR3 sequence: CASSFPGTGTGELFF. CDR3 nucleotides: TGTGCCAGCAGCTTTCCAGGGACAGGAACCGGGGAGCTGTTTTTT.

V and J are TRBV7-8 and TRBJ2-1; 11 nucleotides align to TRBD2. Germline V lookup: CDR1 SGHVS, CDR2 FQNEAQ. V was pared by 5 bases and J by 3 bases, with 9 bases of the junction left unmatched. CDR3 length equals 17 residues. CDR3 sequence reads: CASSLPRGLAVYNEQFF. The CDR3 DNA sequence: TGTGCCAGCAGCCTACCCCGGGGACTAGCGGTCTACAATGAGCAGTTCTTC. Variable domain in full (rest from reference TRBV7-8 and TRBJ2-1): GAGVSQSPRYKVAKRGQDVALRCDPISGHVSLFWYQQALGQGPEFLTYFQNEAQLDKSGLPSDRFFAERPEGSVSTLKIQRTQQEDSAVYLCASSLPRGLAVYNEQFFGPGTRLTVL.

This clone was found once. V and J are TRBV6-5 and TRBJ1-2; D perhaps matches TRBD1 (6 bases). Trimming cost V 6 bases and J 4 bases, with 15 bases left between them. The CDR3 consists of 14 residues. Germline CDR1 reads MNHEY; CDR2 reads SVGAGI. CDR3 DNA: TGTGCCAGCAGAGGTACCGGAGGGGGCTATGGCTACACCTTC. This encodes CASRGTGGGYGYTF.

CDR3 DNA sequence: TGTGCCAGCAGCTTAGACCTATCAGTAACCACGTTCTTC. It is translated as CASSLDLSVTTFF. The rearrangement uses TRBV7-9 and TRBJ2-1; D not certain. Trimming took off 1 base at V and 15 bases at J, with 16 bases between the two ends. Germline loops: CDR1 SEHNR, CDR2 FQNEAQ (reference sequence). The CDR3 is made up of 13 amino acids.

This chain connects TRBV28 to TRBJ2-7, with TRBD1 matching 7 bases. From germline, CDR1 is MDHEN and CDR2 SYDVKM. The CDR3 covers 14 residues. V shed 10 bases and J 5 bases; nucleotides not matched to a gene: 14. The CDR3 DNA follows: TGTGCCACCAGAATGGCCAGGGGGTTTAACGAGCAGTACTTC. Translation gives CATRMARGFNEQYF.

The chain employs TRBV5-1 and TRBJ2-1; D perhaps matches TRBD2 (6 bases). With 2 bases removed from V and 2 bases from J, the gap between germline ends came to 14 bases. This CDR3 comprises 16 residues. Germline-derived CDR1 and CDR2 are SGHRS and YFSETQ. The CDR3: CASSFLLAPTYNEQFF. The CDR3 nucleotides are TGCGCCAGCAGCTTCTTACTAGCACCCACCTACAATGAGCAGTTCTTC.

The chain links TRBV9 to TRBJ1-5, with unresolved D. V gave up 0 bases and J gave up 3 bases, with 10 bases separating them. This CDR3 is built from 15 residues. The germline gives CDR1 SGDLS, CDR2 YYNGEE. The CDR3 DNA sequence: TGTGCCAGCAGCGTAGGGTCGAATACCAATCAGCCCCAGCATTTT. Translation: CASSVGSNTNQPQHF.

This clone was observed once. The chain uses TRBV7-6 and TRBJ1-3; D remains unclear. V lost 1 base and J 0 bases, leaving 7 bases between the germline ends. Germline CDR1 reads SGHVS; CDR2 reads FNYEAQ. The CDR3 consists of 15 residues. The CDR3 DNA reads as TGTGCCAGCAGCTTAGTTGGCAGCTCTGGAAACACCATATATTTT. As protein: CASSLVGSSGNTIYF.

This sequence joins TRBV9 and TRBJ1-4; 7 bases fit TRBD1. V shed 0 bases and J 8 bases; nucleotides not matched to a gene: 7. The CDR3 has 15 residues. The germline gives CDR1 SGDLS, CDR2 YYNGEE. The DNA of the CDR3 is TGTGCCAGCAGCGTAGAGACAGGGAGAGGAGAAAAACTGTTTTTT. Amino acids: CASSVETGRGEKLFF. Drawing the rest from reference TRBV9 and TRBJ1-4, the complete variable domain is DSGVTQTPKHLITATGQRVTLRCSPRSGDLSVYWYQQSLDQGLQFLIQYYNGEERAKGNILERFSAQQFPDLHSELNLSSLELGDSALYFCASSVETGRGEKLFFGSGTQLSVL.

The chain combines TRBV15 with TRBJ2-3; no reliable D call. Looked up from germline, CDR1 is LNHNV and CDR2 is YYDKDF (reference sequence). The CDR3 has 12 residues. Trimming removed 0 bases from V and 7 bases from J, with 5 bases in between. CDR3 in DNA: TGTGCCACCAGCAGAGATGTGCATACGCAGTATTTT. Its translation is CATSRDVHTQYF.

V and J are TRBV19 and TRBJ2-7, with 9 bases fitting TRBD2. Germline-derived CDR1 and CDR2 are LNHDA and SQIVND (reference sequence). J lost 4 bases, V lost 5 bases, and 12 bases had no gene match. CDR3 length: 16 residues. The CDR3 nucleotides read TGTGCCAGTAGTGTGGTAGCGGGAGAGGGCCTTTACGAGCAGTACTTC. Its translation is CASSVVAGEGLYEQYF.

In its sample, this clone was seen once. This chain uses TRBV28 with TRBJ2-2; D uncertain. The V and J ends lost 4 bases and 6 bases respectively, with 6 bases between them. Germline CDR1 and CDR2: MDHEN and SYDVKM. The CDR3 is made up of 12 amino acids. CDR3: CASSYLPGELFF. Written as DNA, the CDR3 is TGTGCCAGCAGTTACCTCCCCGGGGAGCTGTTTTTT.

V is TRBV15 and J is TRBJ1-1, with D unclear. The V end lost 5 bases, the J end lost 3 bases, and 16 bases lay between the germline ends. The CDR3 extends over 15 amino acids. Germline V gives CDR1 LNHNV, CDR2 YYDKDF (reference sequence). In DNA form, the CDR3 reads TGTGCCACCAGCGAGGCGGGCAGCTGGGACACTGAAGCTTTCTTT. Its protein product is CATSEAGSWDTEAFF.

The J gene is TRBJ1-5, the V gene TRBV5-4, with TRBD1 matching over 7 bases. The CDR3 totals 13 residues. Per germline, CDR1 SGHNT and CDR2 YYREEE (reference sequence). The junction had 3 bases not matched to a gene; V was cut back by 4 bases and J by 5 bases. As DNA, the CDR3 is TGTGCCAGCAGCCCGGGGACAGATCAGCCCCAGCATTTT. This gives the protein CASSPGTDQPQHF.

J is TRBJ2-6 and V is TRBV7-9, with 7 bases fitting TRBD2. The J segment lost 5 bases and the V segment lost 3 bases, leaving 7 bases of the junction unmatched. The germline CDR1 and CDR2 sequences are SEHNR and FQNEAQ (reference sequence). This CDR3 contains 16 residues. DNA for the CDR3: TGTGCCAGCAGCTTTCTGCCCAGCGGGAGGGCCAACGTCCTGACTTTC. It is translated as CASSFLPSGRANVLTF.

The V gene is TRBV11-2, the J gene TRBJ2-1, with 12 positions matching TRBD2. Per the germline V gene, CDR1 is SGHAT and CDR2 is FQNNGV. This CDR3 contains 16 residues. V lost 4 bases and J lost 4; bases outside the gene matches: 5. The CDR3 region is CASSSIGTSGYNEQFF. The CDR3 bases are TGTGCCAGCAGCTCTATTGGGACTAGCGGGTACAATGAGCAGTTCTTC.

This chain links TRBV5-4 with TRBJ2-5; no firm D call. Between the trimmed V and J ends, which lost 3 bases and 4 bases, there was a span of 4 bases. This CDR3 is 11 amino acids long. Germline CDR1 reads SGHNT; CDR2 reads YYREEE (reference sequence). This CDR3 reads CASSSTETQYF. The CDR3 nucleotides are TGTGCCAGCAGCTCCACAGAGACCCAGTACTTC.

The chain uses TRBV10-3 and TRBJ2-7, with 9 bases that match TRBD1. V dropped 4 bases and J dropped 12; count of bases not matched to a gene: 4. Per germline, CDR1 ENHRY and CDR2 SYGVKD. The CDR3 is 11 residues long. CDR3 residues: CAISGGTGWYF. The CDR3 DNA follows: TGTGCCATCAGTGGCGGGACAGGGTGGTACTTC.

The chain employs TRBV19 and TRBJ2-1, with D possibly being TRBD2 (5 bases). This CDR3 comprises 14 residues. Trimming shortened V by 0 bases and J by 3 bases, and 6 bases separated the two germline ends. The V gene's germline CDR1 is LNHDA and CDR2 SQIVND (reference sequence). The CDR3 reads CASSIELDYNEQFF. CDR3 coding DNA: TGTGCCAGTAGTATAGAACTAGACTACAATGAGCAGTTCTTC.

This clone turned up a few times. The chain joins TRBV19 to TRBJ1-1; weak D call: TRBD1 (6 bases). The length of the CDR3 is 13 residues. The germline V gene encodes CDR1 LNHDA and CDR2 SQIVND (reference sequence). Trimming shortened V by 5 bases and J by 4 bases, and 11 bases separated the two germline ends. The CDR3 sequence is CASSPTGFTEAFF. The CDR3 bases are TGTGCCAGTAGTCCTACAGGGTTCACTGAAGCTTTCTTT.

The DNA of the CDR3 is TGTGCTTCTAATGGGTATGGCTACACCTTC. The encoded protein is CASNGYGYTF. This chain uses TRBV6-9 with TRBJ1-2; D gene unclear. CDR3 length equals 10 residues. CDR1 and CDR2 (germline): MNHGY, SVAAGI.

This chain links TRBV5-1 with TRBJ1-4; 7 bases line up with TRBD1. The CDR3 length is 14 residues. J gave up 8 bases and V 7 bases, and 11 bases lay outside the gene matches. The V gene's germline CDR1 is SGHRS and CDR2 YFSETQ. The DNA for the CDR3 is TGCGCCAGCTCCACAGGGGTGGATGGAGAAAAACTGTTTTTT. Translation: CASSTGVDGEKLFF. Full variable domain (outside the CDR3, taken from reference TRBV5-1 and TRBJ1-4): KAGVTQTPRYLIKTRGQQVTLSCSPISGHRSVSWYQQTPGQGLQFLFEYFSETQRNKGNFPGRFSGRQFSNSRSEMNVSTLELGDSALYLCASSTGVDGEKLFFGSGTQLSVL.

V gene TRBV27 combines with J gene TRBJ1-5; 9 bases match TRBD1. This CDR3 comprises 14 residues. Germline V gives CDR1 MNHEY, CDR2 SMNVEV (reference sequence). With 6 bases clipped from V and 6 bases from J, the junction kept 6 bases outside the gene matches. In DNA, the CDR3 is TGTGCCAGCAGGGACAGGGGTGGTAGTCAGCCCCAGCATTTT. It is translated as CASRDRGGSQPQHF.

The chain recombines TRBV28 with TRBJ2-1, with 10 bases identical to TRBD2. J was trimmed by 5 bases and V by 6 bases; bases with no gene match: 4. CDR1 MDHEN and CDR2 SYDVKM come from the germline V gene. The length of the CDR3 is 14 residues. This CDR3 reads CASRLAGAHNEQFF. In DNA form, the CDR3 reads TGTGCCAGCAGGCTAGCGGGGGCACACAATGAGCAGTTCTTC.

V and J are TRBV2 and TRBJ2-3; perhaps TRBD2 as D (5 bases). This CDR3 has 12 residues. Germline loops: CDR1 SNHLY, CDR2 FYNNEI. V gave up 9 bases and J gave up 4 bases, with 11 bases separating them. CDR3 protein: CASEAGADTQYF. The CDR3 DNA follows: TGTGCCAGTGAAGCCGGGGCAGATACGCAGTATTTT.

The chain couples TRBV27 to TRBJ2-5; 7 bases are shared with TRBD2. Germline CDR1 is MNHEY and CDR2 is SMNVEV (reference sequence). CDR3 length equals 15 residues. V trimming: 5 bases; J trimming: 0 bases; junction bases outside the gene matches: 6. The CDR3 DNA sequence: TGTGCCAGCAGTCCTAGCGGAAATTACCAAGAGACCCAGTACTTC. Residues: CASSPSGNYQETQYF.

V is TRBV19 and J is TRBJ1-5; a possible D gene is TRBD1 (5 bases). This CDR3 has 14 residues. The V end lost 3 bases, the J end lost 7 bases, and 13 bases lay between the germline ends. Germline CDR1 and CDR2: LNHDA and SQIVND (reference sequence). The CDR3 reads CASSIQGWGQPQHF. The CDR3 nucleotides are TGTGCCAGTAGTATTCAGGGTTGGGGCCAGCCCCAGCATTTT. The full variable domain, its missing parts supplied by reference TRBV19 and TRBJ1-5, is DGGITQSPKYLFRKEGQNVTLSCEQNLNHDAMYWYRQDPGQGLRLIYYSQIVNDFQKGDIAEGYSVSREKKESFPLTVTSAQKNPTAFYLCASSIQGWGQPQHFGDGTRLSIL.

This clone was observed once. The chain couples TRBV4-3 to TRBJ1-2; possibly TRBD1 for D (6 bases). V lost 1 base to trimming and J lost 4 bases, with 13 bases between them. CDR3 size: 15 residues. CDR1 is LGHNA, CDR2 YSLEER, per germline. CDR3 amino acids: CASSQGLETGYGYTF. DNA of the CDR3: TGCGCCAGCAGCCAAGGTTTGGAGACAGGCTATGGCTACACCTTC.